This T cell receptor beta chain was observed in a study of blood T cell repertoires in COVID-19. How the authors handled the data: Nucleated cell number was recorded as an estimate derived from reference gene primer amplification. Produced via immunoSEQ multiplex PCR; TCRdb's table is partial and in-frame only. That table gives V, J and clone size, and the DNA gave D and trimming. Of 120,000 or so clones listed, roughly three quarters are singletons. The trim removed 6 bases at V and 5 bases at J, leaving 3 bases unmatched. The germline V gene has CDR1 KGHDR and CDR2 SFDVKD. This CDR3 spans 13 amino acids.

This chain uses TRBV24-1 with TRBJ1-5, with 7 nucleotides matching TRBD1. Sequenced input: peripheral blood. The sequence was obtained from a man in his forties or fifties with active or convalescent COVID-19. CDR3 in amino acids: CATSLGGDQPQHF. The CDR3 DNA reads as TGTGCCACCAGTTTAGGGGGCGATCAGCCCCAGCATTTT.